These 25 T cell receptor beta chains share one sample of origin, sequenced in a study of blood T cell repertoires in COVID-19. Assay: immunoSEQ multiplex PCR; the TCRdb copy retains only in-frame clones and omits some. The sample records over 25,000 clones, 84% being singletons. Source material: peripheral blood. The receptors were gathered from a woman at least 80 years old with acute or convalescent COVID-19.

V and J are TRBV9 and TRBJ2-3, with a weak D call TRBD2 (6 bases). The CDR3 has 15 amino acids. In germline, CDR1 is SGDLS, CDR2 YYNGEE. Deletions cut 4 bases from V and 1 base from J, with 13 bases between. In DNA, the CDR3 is TGTGCCAGCAGCCAGACTAGTATCGGCACAGATACGCAGTATTTT. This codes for CASSQTSIGTDTQYF.

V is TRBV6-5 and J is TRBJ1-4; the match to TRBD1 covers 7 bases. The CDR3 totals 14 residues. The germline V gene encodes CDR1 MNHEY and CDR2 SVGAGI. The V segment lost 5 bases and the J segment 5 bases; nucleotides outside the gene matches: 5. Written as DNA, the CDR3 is TGTGCCAGCAGTCGACAGGGCGGGAATGAAAAACTGTTTTTT. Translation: CASSRQGGNEKLFF.

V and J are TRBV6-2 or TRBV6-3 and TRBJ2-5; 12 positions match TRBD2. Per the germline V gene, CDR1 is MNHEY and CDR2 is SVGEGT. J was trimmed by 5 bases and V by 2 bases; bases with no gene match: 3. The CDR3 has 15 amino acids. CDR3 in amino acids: CASSYKTSGSETQYF. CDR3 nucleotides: TGTGCCAGCAGTTACAAGACTAGCGGGAGTGAGACCCAGTACTTC.

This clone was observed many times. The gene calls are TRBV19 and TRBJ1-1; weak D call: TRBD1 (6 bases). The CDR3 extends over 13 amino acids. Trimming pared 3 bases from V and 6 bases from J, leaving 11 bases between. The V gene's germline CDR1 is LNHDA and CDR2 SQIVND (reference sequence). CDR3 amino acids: CASSIVSGAEAFF. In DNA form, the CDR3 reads TGTGCCAGTAGTATCGTTTCAGGGGCTGAAGCTTTCTTT. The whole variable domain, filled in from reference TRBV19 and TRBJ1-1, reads DGGITQSPKYLFRKEGQNVTLSCEQNLNHDAMYWYRQDPGQGLRLIYYSQIVNDFQKGDIAEGYSVSREKKESFPLTVTSAQKNPTAFYLCASSIVSGAEAFFGQGTRLTVV.

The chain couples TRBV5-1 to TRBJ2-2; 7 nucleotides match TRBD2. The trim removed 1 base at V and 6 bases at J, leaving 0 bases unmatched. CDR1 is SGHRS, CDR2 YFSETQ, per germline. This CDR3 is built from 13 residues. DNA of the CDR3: TGCGCCAGCAGCTTGCGGGAGGCCGGGGAGCTGTTTTTT. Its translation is CASSLREAGELFF.

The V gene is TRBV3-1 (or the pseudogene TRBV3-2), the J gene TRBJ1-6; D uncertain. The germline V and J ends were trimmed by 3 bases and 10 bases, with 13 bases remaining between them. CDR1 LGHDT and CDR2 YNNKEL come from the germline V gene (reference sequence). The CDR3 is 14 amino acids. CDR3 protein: CASSQGGMGSPLHF. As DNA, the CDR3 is TGTGCCAGCAGCCAGGGCGGGATGGGGTCACCCCTCCACTTT.

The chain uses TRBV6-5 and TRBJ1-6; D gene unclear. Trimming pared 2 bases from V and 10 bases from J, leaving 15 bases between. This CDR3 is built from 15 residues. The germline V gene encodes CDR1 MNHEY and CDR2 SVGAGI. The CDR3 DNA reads TGTGCCAGCAGTTACGACGCGGGGTCAAGATCACCCCTCCACTTT. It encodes CASSYDAGSRSPLHF.

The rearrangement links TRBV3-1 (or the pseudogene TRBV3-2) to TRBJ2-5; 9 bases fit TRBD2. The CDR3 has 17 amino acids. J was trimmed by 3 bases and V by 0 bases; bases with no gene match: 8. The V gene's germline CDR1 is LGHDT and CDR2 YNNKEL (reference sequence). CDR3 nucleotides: TGTGCCAGCAGCCAAGATATTCTAGCGGGATGGAAAGAGACCCAGTACTTC. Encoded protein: CASSQDILAGWKETQYF.

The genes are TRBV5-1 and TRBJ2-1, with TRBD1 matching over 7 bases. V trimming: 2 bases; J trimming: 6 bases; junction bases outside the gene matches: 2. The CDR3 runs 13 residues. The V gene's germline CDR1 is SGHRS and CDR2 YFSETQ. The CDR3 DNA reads TGCGCCAGCAGCTTATACAGGGGCAATGAGCAGTTCTTC. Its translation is CASSLYRGNEQFF.

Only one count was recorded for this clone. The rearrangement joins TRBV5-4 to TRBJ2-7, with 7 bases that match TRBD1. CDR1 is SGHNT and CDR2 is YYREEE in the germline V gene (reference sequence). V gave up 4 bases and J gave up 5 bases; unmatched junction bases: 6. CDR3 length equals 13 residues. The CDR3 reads CASSRQGVDEQYF. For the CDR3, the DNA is TGTGCCAGCAGCCGACAGGGAGTCGACGAGCAGTACTTC.

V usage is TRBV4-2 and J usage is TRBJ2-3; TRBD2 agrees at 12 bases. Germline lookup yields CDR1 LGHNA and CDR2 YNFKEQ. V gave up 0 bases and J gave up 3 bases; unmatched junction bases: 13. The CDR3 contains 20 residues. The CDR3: CASSQDPGRLTSGGTDTQYF. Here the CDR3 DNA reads TGTGCCAGCAGCCAAGACCCCGGGCGCTTGACTAGCGGGGGAACAGATACGCAGTATTTT.

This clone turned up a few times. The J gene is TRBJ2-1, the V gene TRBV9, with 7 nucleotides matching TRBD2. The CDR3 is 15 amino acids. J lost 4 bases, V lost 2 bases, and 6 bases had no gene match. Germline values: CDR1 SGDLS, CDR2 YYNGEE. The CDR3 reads CASSVWASGYNEQFF. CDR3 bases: TGTGCCAGCAGCGTTTGGGCTAGCGGTTACAATGAGCAGTTCTTC. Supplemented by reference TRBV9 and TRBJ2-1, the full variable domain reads DSGVTQTPKHLITATGQRVTLRCSPRSGDLSVYWYQQSLDQGLQFLIQYYNGEERAKGNILERFSAQQFPDLHSELNLSSLELGDSALYFCASSVWASGYNEQFFGPGTRLTVL.

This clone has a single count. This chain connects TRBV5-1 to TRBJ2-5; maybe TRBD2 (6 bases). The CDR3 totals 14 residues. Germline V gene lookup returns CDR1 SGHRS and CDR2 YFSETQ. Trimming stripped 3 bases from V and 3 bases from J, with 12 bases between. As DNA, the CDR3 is TGCGCCAGCAGCTCTAGCGACCTTGAAGAGACCCAGTACTTC. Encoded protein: CASSSSDLEETQYF. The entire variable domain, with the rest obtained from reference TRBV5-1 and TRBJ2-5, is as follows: KAGVTQTPRYLIKTRGQQVTLSCSPISGHRSVSWYQQTPGQGLQFLFEYFSETQRNKGNFPGRFSGRQFSNSRSEMNVSTLELGDSALYLCASSSSDLEETQYFGPGTRLLVL.

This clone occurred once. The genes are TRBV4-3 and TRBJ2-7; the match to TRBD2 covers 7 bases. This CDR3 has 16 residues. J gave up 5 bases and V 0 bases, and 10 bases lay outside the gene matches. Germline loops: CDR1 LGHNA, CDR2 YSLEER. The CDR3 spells CASSQELLGREHEQYF. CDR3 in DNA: TGCGCCAGCAGCCAAGAACTTCTGGGGCGGGAGCACGAGCAGTACTTC.

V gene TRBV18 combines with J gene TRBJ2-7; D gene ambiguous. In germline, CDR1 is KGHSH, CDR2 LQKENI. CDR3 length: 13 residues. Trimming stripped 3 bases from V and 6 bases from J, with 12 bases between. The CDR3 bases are TGTGCCAGCTCACCGGCTGGCGGCGTCGAGCAGTACTTC. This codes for CASSPAGGVEQYF.

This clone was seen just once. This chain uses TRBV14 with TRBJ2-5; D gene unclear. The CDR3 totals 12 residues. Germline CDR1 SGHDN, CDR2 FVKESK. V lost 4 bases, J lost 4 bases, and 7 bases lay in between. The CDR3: CASSRPRETQYF. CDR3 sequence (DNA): TGTGCCAGCAGCCGTCCCAGAGAGACCCAGTACTTC. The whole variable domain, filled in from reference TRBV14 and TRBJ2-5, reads EAGVTQFPSHSVIEKGQTVTLRCDPISGHDNLYWYRRVMGKEIKFLLHFVKESKQDESGMPNNRFLAERTGGTYSTLKVQPAELEDSGVYFCASSRPRETQYFGPGTRLLVL.

The CDR3 here is CASSLGGLPTNEKLFF. CDR3 coding DNA: TGCGCCAGCAGCTTGGGAGGGCTCCCTACTAATGAAAAACTGTTTTTT. V and J are TRBV5-1 and TRBJ1-4; no clear D. The CDR3 length is 16 residues. Germline CDR1 is SGHRS and CDR2 is YFSETQ. Between the trimmed V and J ends, which lost 0 bases and 2 bases, there was a span of 11 bases.

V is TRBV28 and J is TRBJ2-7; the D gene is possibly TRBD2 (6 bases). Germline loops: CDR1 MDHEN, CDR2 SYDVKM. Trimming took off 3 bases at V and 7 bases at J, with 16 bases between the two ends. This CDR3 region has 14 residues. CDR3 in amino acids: CASSFGGAVREQYF. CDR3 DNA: TGTGCCAGCAGTTTCGGAGGGGCGGTCAGAGAGCAGTACTTC.

CDR3 sequence reads: CASSTQVNYGYTF. In DNA, the CDR3 is TGTGCCAGCAGTACACAGGTAAACTATGGCTACACCTTC. This sequence joins TRBV6-5 and TRBJ1-2; D perhaps matches TRBD1 (5 bases). Trimming pared 5 bases from V and 2 bases from J, leaving 9 bases between. This CDR3 has 13 amino acids. The germline CDR1 and CDR2 sequences are MNHEY and SVGAGI.

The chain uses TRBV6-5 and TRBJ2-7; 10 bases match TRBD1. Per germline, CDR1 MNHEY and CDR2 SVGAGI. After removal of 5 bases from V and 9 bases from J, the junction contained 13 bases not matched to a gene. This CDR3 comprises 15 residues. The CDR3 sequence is CASSPRTGGSQGQYF. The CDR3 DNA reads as TGTGCCAGCAGTCCAAGGACAGGGGGATCGCAGGGGCAGTACTTC.

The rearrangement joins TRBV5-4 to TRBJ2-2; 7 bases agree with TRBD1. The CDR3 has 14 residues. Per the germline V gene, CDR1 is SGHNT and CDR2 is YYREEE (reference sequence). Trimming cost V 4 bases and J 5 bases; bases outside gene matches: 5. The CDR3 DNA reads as TGTGCCAGCAGCCTGACAGGGTCGACCGGGGAGCTGTTTTTT. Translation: CASSLTGSTGELFF.

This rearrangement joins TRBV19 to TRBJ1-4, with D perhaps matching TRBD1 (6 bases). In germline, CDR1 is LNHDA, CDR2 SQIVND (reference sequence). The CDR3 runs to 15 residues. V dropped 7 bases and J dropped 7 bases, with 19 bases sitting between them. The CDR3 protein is CASNPRRSGVEKLFF. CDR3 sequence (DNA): TGTGCCAGTAACCCCCGGAGGTCAGGGGTTGAAAAACTGTTTTTT.

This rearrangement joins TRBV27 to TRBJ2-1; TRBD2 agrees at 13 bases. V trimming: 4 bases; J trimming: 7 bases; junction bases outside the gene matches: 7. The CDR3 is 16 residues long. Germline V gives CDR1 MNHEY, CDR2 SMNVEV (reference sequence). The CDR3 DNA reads TGTGCCAGCAGTTCCTGGACTAGCGGGGGAAATAATGAGCAGTTCTTC. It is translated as CASSSWTSGGNNEQFF.

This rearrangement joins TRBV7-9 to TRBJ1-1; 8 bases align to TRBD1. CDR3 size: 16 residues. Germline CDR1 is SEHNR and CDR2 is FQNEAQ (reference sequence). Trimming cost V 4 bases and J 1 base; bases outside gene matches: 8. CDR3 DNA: TGTGCCAGCAGCTCCCTCAAGGGACAGGCGAACACTGAAGCTTTCTTT. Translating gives CASSSLKGQANTEAFF.

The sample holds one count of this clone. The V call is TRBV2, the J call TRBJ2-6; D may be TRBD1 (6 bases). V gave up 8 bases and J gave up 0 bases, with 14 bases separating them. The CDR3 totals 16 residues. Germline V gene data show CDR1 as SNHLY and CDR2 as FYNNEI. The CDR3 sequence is CASPTRGGSGANVLTF. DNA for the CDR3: TGTGCCAGCCCTACTAGAGGGGGCTCTGGGGCCAACGTCCTGACTTTC.